The clone carrying this TCR beta chain showed up many times. Antigen unknown. The data originate from a study of breast tumors, draining lymph nodes, adjacent tissues. TCRdb processed the multiplex PCR reads anew with MiXCR; each CDR3 protein has one entry. The sample lists 66,000 or so distinct CDR3 sequences, 40% to 45% occurring once. Trimming removed 6 bases from V and 3 bases from J, with 25 bases in between. This CDR3 spans 18 amino acids. The V gene's germline CDR1 is MNHEY and CDR2 SVGAGI. Study-wide points: Findings are consistent with lymph node origin and intratumoral expansion of most tumor T cells. Tumors had less TCR diversity than lymph nodes, more than nontumor tissue.

V gene TRBV6-5 combines with J gene TRBJ2-3, with D tentatively TRBD1 (8 bases). The clonotype originates from a female donor with breast cancer. Some clones in this sample may be carry-over from other donors' samples. Sequenced input: breast tumor tissue. The CDR3 DNA follows: TGTGCCAGCAGACCCAGGGGGCGGGGGAGTAGAATAACAGATACGCAGTATTTT. Protein product: CASRPRGRGSRITDTQYF.